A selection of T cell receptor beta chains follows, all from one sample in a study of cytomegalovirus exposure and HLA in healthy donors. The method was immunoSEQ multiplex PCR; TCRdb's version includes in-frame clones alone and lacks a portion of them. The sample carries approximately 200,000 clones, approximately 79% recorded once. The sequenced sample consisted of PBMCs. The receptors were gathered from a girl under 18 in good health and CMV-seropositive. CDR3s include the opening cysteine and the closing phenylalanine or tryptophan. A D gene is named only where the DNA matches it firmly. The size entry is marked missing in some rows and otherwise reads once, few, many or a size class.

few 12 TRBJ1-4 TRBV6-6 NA TGTGCCAGTCAGGGGACTAATGAAAAACTGTTTTTT CASQGTNEKLFF
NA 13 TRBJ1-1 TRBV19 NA TGTGCCAGTAGTATCAGCCGGGAGAGGGCAGCTTTCTTT CASSISRERAAFF
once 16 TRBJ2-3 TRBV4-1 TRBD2 TGCGCCAGCAGCCAAGGGCGTTTGGGGAGGGGAGATACGCAGTATTTT CASSQGRLGRGDTQYF
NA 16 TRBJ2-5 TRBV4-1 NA TGCGCCAGCAGCCAAGATGCGGAAACCTCCCAAGAGACCCAGTACTTC CASSQDAETSQETQYF
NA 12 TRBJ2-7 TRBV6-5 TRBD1 TGTGCCAGCAGCCAGGGGGCCTACGAGCAGTACTTC CASSQGAYEQYF
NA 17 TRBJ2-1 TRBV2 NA TGTGCCACCCGTGGTCAGGCCGGTGAACGCTCCTACAATGAGCAGTTCTTC CATRGQAGERSYNEQFF
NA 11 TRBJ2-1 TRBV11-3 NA TGTGCCAGCAGCCGCGGGGATGAGCAGTTCTTC CASSRGDEQFF
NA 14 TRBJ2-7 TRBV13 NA TGTGCCAGCAGCTTGCTACTTAGCCCCTACGAGCAGTACTTC CASSLLLSPYEQYF
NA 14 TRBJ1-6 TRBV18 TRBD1 TGTGCCAGCTCACCGGGACAGGCTAATTCACCCCTCCACTTT CASSPGQANSPLHF
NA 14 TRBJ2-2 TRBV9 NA TGTGCCAGCAGCTTTATTACAGGTTCCGGGGAGCTGTTTTTT CASSFITGSGELFF
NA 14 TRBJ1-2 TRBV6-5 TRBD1 TGTGCCAGCCGGGACAGGAATTCGAACTATGGCTACACCTTC CASRDRNSNYGYTF
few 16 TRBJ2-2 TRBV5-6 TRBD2 TGTGCCAGCAGCTTAGGCGGGGGGGTGAACACCGGGGAGCTGTTTTTT CASSLGGGVNTGELFF
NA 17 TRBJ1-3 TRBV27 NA TGTGCCAGCCCAGTTCCTTACGGGAGCAACTCTGGAAACACCATATATTTT CASPVPYGSNSGNTIYF
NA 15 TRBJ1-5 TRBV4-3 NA TGCGCCAGCAGCCAGGATCAAACAGGGATTCAGCCCCAGCATTTT CASSQDQTGIQPQHF
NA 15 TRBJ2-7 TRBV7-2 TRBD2 TGTGCCAGCAGCCGTAGCGGGGGGGCCCCCTACGAGCAGTACTTC CASSRSGGAPYEQYF
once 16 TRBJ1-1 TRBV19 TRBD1 TGTGCCAGTAGCCACCGGGACAGGGGGCGCATCGCTGAAGCTTTCTTT CASSHRDRGRIAEAFF
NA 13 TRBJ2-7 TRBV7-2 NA TGTGCCAGCAGCATGCCCAGCTCCTACGAGCAGTACTTC CASSMPSSYEQYF
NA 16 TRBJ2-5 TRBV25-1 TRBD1 TGTGCCAGCAGTGGGTCCGGGACAGCAAAGGGACAGACCCAGTACTTC CASSGSGTAKGQTQYF
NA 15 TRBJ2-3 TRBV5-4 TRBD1 TGTGCCAGCAGCACCGGGCCAGGGGGCATGGATACGCAGTATTTT CASSTGPGGMDTQYF
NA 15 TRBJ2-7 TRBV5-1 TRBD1 TGCGCCAGCAGCTGGGACAGGCCTTCCTCCTACGAGCAGTACTTC CASSWDRPSSYEQYF
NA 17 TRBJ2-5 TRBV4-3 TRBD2 TGCGCCAGCAGCCCGAAATGGACTCGCGGGGGGGGAGAGACCCAGTACTTC CASSPKWTRGGGETQYF
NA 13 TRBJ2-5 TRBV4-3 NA TGCGCCAGCAGCCAAGATCTGTTTGAGACCCAGTACTTC CASSQDLFETQYF
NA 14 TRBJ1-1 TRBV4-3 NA TGCGCCAGCAGCCTAGAACAGGGCCCCACTGAAGCTTTCTTT CASSLEQGPTEAFF
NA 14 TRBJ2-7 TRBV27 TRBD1 TGTGCCAGCAGTTTGGCACAGGGGGCCTACGAGCAGTACTTC CASSLAQGAYEQYF
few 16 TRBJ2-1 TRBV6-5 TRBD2 TGTGCCAGCAGTTACTTCGCTAGCGGGGGCCCCAATGAGCAGTTCTTC CASSYFASGGPNEQFF
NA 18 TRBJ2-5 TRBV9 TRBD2 TGTGCCAGCAGCGTAGGCGATAGCGGGGGGGCCCCGTCGGAGACCCAGTACTTC CASSVGDSGGAPSETQYF
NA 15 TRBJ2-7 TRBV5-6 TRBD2 TGTGCCAGCAGCGTTACTAGCGGGGAAACCTACGAGCAGTACTTC CASSVTSGETYEQYF
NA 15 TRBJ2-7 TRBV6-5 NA TGTGCCAGCAGTTTTGGTCAGGCCCTCTCCTACGAGCAGTACTTC CASSFGQALSYEQYF
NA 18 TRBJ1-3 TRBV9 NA TGTGCCAGCAGCGTAGTCTCGACAGCGTCACTGTCTGGAAACACCATATATTTT CASSVVSTASLSGNTIYF
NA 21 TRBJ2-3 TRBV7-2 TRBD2 TGTGCCAGCAGCTTAGCCCCGGGACTAGCGGGGGGGTTGGAGGACACAGATACGCAGTATTTT CASSLAPGLAGGLEDTDTQYF
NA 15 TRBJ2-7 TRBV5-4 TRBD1 TGTGCCAGCAGCGGGGGACAGGGGCGCTCCTACGAGCAGTACTTC CASSGGQGRSYEQYF
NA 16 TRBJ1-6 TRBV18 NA TGTGCCAGCTCACCACGGGAGATCATTGGTGGTTCACCCCTCCACTTT CASSPREIIGGSPLHF
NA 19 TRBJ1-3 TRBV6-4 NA TGTGCCAGCAGTGACGTCGGATCTGGGCTCTCGATCTCTGGAAACACCATATATTTT CASSDVGSGLSISGNTIYF
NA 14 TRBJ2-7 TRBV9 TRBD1 TGTGCCAGCAGCGCGGGACAGGGGGGGAACGAGCAGTACTTC CASSAGQGGNEQYF
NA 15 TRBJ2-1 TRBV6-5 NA TGTGCCAGCAGTTACTCGGCGGGGGCCGGCGGTGAGCAGTTCTTC CASSYSAGAGGEQFF
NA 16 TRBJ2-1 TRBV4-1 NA TGCGCCAGCAGCCAAGCCGAGACTACGTACGGCAATGAGCAGTTCTTC CASSQAETTYGNEQFF
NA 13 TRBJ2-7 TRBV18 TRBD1 TGTGCCAGCTCATCTACAGGGGGTTACGAGCAGTACTTC CASSSTGGYEQYF
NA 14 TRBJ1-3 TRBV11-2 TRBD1 TGTGCCAGCAGCGGTCCGGGACAGGGAAACACCATATATTTT CASSGPGQGNTIYF
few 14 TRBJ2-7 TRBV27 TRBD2 TGTGCCAGCAGTCGCCACGGGGGGGACTACGAGCAGTACTTC CASSRHGGDYEQYF
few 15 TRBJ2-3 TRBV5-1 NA TGCGCCAGCAGCCCCGGTCGGGGTGGGTCAGATACGCAGTATTTT CASSPGRGGSDTQYF
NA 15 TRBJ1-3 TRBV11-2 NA TGTGCCAGCAGCTTCCTCGTCGGGGGGGGAAACACCATATATTTT CASSFLVGGGNTIYF
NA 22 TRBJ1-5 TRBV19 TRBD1 TGTGCCAGTAAAACACGGGTCGACAGGGGGCCCAATGAAAGGTTAGATGGGCAGCCCCAGCATTTT CASKTRVDRGPNERLDGQPQHF
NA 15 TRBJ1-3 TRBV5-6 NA TGTGCCAGCAGCGGCCTGGCAGGGGCTGGAAACACCATATATTTT CASSGLAGAGNTIYF
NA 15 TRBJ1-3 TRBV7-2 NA TGTGCCAGCAGCGAGGTAGTTGTATCTGGAAACACCATATATTTT CASSEVVVSGNTIYF
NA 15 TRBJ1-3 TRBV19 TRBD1 TGTGCCAGTAGTATCGGCGGGACAGGCCGAAACACCATATATTTT CASSIGGTGRNTIYF